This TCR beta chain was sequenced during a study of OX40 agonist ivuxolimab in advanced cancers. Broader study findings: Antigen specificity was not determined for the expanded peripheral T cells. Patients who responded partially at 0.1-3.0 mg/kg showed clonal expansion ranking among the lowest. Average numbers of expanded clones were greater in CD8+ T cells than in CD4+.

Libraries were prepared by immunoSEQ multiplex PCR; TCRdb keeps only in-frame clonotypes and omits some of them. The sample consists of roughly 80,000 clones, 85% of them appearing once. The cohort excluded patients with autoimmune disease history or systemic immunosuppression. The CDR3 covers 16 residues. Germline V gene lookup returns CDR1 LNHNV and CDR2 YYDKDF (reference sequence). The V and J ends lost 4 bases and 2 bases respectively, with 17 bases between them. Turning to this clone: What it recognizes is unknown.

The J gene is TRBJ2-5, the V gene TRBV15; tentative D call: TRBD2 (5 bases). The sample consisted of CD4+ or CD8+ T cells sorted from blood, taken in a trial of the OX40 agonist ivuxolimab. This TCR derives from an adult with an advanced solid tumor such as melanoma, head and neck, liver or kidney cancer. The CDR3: CATSTRKNRGQETQYF. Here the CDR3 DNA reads TGTGCCACCAGCACGAGAAAAAACCGGGGACAAGAGACCCAGTACTTC.